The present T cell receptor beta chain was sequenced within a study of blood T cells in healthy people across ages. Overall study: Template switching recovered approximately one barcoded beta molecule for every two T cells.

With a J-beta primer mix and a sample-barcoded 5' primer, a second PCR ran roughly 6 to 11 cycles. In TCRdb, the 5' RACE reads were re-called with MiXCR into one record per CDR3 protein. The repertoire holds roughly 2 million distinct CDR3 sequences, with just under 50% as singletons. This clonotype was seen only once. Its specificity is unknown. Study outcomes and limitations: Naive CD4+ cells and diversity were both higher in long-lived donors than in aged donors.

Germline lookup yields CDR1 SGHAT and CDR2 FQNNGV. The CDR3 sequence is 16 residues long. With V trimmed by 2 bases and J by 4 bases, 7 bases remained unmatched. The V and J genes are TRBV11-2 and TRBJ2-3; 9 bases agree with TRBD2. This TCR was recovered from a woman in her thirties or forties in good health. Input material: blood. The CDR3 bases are TGTGCCAGCAGCTTACGGCTAGCGGGGTTGTCAGATACGCAGTATTTT. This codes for CASSLRLAGLSDTQYF.